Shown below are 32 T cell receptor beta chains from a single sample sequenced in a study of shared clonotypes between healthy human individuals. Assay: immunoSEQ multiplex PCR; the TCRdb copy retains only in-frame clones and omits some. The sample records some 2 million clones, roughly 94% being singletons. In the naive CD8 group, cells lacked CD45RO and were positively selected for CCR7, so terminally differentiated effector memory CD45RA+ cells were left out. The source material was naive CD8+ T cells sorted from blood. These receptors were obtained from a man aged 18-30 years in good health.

CDR3 sequence reads: CSVETSGVGTDTQYF. CDR3 nucleotides: TGCAGCGTTGAAACTAGCGGGGTGGGCACAGATACGCAGTATTTT. The chain has TRBV29-1 and TRBJ2-3; TRBD2 matches 10 bases. The CDR3 length is 15 residues. Trimming cost V 2 bases and J 1 base; bases outside gene matches: 3. Germline V gene lookup returns CDR1 SQVTM and CDR2 ANQGSEA.

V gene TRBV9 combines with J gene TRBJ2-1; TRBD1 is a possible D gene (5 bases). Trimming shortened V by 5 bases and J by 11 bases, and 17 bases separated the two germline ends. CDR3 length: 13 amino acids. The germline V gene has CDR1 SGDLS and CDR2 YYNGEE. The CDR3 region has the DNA TGTGCCAGCAGTGGGGCGGATACAACTAAGCAGTTCTTC. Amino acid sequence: CASSGADTTKQFF.

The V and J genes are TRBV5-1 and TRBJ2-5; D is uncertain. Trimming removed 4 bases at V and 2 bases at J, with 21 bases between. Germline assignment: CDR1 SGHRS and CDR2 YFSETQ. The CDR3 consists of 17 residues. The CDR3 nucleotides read TGCGCCAGCAGCCCGAGAGGTATCGAAAACTTACAAGAGACCCAGTACTTC. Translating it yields CASSPRGIENLQETQYF.

CDR3 sequence: CASIEGNEQFF. In DNA form, the CDR3 reads TGTGCCAGCATAGAGGGCAATGAGCAGTTCTTC. This sequence joins TRBV6-5 and TRBJ2-1, with D possibly being TRBD2 (5 bases). V lost 7 bases to trimming and J lost 6 bases, with 7 bases between them. Germline V CDR1 and CDR2: MNHEY, SVGAGI. CDR3 length: 11 amino acids.

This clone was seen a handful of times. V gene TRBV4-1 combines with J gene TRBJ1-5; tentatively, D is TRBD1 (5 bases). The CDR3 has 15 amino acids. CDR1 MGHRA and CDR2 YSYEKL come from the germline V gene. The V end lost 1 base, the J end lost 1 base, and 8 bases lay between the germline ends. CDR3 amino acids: CASSQVWDSNQPQHF. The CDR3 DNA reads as TGCGCCAGCAGCCAAGTTTGGGACAGCAATCAGCCCCAGCATTTT.

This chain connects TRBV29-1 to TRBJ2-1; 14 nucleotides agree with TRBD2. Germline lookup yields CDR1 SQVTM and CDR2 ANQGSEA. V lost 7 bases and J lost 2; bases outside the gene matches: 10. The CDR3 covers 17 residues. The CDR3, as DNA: TGCAGCGCCGAGGGACTAGCGGGAGAATTTGCCTACAATGAGCAGTTCTTC. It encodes CSAEGLAGEFAYNEQFF.

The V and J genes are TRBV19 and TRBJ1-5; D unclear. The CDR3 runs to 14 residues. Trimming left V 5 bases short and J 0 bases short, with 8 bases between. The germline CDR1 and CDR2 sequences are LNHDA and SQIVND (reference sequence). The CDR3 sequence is CASSEVFSNQPQHF. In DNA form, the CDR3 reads TGTGCCAGTAGTGAGGTTTTTAGCAATCAGCCCCAGCATTTT.

CDR3 residues: CASSEPYRGSTDTQYF. As DNA, the CDR3 is TGTGCCAGCAGTGAACCCTACAGGGGTAGCACAGATACGCAGTATTTT. The rearrangement links TRBV2 to TRBJ2-3, with 7 nucleotides matching TRBD1. V lost 2 bases to trimming and J lost 0 bases; unmatched junction nucleotides: 5. The CDR3 consists of 16 residues. Per germline, CDR1 SNHLY and CDR2 FYNNEI.

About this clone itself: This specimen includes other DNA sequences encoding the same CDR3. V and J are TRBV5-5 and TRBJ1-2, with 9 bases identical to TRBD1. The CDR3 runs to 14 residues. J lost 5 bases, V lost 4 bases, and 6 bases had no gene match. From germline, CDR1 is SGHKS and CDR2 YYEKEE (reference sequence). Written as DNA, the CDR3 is TGTGCCAGCAGCCCTGGGACAGGGAATTATGGCTACACCTTC. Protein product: CASSPGTGNYGYTF.

The CDR3 is CASGTYSYNEQFF. In nucleotides, the CDR3 is TGTGCCAGCGGGACATACAGCTACAATGAGCAGTTCTTC. This chain connects TRBV27 to TRBJ2-1; tentatively, D is TRBD1 (6 bases). From germline, CDR1 is MNHEY and CDR2 SMNVEV (reference sequence). The CDR3 consists of 13 residues. The V gene lost 8 bases and the J gene lost 3 bases, with 11 bases spanning the gap.

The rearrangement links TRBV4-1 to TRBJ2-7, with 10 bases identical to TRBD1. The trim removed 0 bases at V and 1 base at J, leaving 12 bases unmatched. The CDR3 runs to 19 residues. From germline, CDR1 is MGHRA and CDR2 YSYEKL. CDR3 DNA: TGCGCCAGCAGCCAAGACCCGGGACAGGGGATCGGTGGTTCCTACGAGCAGTACTTC. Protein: CASSQDPGQGIGGSYEQYF.

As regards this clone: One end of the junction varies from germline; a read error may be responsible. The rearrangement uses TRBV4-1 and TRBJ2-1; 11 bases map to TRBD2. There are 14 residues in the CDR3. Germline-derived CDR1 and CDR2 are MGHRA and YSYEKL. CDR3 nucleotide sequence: TGCGCCAGCAGCCAAGCAGAGGGACTAGCGGCCTCCCTCTTC. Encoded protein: CASSQAEGLAASLF.

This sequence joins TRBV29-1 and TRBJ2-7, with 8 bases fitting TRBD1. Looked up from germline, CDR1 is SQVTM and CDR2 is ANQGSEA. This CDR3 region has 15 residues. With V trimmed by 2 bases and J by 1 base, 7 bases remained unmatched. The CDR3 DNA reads TGCAGCGTTGAAAGGTCGGACAGGGAATCCTACGAGCAGTACTTC. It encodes CSVERSDRESYEQYF.

The CDR3 reads CASGGVEDPYNEQFF. CDR3 sequence (DNA): TGTGCCAGTGGTGGGGTAGAGGATCCCTACAATGAGCAGTTCTTC. The V and J genes are TRBV2 and TRBJ2-1; the D is unclear. The length of the CDR3 is 15 residues. CDR1 SNHLY and CDR2 FYNNEI come from the germline V gene. V shed 9 bases and J shed 2 bases, with 17 bases lying between them. Variable domain in full (rest from reference TRBV2 and TRBJ2-1): EPEVTQTPSHQVTQMGQEVILRCVPISNHLYFYWYRQILGQKVEFLVSFYNNEISEKSEIFDDQFSVERPDGSNFTLKIRSTKLEDSAMYFCASGGVEDPYNEQFFGPGTRLTVL.

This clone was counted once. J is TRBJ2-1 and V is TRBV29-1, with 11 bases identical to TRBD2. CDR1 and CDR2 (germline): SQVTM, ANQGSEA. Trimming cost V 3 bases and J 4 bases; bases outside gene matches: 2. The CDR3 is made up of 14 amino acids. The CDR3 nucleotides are TGCAGCGTTGAGGGACTAGCGGTATACAATGAGCAGTTCTTC. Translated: CSVEGLAVYNEQFF.

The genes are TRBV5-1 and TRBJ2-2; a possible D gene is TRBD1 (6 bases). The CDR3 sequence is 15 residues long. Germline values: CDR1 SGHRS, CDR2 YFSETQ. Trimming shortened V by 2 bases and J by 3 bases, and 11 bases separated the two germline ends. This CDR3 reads CASSFSWTDTGELFF. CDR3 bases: TGCGCCAGCAGCTTTAGTTGGACAGACACCGGGGAGCTGTTTTTT. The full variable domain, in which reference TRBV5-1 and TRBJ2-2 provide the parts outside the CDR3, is KAGVTQTPRYLIKTRGQQVTLSCSPISGHRSVSWYQQTPGQGLQFLFEYFSETQRNKGNFPGRFSGRQFSNSRSEMNVSTLELGDSALYLCASSFSWTDTGELFFGEGSRLTVL.

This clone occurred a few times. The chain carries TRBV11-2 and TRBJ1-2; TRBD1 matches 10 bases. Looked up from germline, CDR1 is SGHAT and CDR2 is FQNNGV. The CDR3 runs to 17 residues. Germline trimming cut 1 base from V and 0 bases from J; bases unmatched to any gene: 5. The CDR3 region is CASSLGQGALANYGYTF. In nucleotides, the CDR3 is TGTGCCAGCAGCTTAGGACAGGGGGCTTTAGCTAACTATGGCTACACCTTC.

The CDR3 DNA is TGCGCCAGCAGCCAAGATCAGACGAGCTCCTACAATGAGCAGTTCTTC. It codes for CASSQDQTSSYNEQFF. This rearrangement joins TRBV4-3 to TRBJ2-1; D gene ambiguous. The CDR3 loop spans 16 amino acids. V was pared by 0 bases and J by 0 bases, with 9 bases between. Germline values: CDR1 LGHNA, CDR2 YSLEER.

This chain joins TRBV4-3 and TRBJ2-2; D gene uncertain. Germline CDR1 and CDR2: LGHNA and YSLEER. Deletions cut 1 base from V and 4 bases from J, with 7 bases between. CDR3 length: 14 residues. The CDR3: CASSQAIITGELFF. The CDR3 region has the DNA TGCGCCAGCAGCCAAGCGATTATCACCGGGGAGCTGTTTTTT.

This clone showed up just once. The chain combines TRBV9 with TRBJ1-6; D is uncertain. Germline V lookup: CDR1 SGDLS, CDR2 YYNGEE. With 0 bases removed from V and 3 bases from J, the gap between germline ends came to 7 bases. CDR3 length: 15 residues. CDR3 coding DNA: TGTGCCAGCAGCGTAGAACCCGACTATAATTCACCCCTCCACTTT. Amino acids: CASSVEPDYNSPLHF.

In DNA, the CDR3 is TGCGCCAGCCAATACGAAGTGAACACTGAAGCTTTCTTT. Amino acid sequence: CASQYEVNTEAFF. This chain connects TRBV10-1 to TRBJ1-1; D gene ambiguous. Trimming cost V 8 bases and J 0 bases, with 10 bases left between them. This CDR3 is built from 13 residues. Germline V gene data show CDR1 as WNHNN and CDR2 as SYGVQD (reference sequence).

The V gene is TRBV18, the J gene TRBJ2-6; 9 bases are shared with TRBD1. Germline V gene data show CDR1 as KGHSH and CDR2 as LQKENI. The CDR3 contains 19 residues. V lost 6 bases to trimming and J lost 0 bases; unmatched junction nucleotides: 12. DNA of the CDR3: TGTGCCAGCTCCCTCGTGGGGGACAGGGAGCCCTCTGGGGCCAACGTCCTGACTTTC. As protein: CASSLVGDREPSGANVLTF.

The CDR3 region is CASSFSPLTGDTEAFF. The CDR3 DNA reads as TGTGCCAGCAGTTTCTCCCCATTAACAGGGGACACTGAAGCTTTCTTT. The J gene is TRBJ1-1, the V gene TRBV27; TRBD1 matches 7 bases. Looked up from germline, CDR1 is MNHEY and CDR2 is SMNVEV (reference sequence). The length of the CDR3 is 16 residues. The V segment lost 3 bases and the J segment 3 bases; nucleotides outside the gene matches: 10.

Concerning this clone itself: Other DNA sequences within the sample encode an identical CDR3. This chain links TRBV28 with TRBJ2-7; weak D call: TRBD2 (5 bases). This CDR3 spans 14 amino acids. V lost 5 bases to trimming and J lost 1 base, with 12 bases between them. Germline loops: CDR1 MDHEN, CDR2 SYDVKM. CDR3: CASSLAGLSYEQYF. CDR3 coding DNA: TGTGCCAGCAGTCTGGCGGGTCTTTCCTACGAGCAGTACTTC. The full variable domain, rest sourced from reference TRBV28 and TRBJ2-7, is DVKVTQSSRYLVKRTGEKVFLECVQDMDHENMFWYRQDPGLGLRLIYFSYDVKMKEKGDIPEGYSVSREKKERFSLILESASTNQTSMYLCASSLAGLSYEQYFGPGTRLTVT.

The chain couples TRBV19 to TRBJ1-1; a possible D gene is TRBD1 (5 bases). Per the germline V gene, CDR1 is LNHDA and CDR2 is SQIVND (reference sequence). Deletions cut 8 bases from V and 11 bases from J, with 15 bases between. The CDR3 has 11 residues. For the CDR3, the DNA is TGTGCCAGTGCGTGGGGACGGGAGGCTTTCTTT. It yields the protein CASAWGREAFF.

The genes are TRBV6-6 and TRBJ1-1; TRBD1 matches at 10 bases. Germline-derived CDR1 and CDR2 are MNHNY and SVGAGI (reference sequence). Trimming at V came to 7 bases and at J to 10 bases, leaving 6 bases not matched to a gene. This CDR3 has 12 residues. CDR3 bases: TGTGCCAGCATAGGAGGGGACAGGGGAGCTTTCTTT. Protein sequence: CASIGGDRGAFF.

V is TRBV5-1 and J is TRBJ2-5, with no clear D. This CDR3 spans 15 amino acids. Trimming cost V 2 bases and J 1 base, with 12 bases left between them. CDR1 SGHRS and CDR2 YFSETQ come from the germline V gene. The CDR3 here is CASSLPETSQETQYF. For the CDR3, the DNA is TGCGCCAGCAGCTTACCAGAGACGTCCCAAGAGACCCAGTACTTC. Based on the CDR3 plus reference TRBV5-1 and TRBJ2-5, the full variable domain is KAGVTQTPRYLIKTRGQQVTLSCSPISGHRSVSWYQQTPGQGLQFLFEYFSETQRNKGNFPGRFSGRQFSNSRSEMNVSTLELGDSALYLCASSLPETSQETQYFGPGTRLLVL.

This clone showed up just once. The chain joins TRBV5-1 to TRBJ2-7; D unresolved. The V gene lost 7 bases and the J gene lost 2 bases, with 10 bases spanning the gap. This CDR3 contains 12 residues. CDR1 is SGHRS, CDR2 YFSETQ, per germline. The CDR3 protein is CASASDAYEQYF. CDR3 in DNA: TGCGCCAGCGCCTCGGACGCCTACGAGCAGTACTTC. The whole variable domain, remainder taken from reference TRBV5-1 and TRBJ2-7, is KAGVTQTPRYLIKTRGQQVTLSCSPISGHRSVSWYQQTPGQGLQFLFEYFSETQRNKGNFPGRFSGRQFSNSRSEMNVSTLELGDSALYLCASASDAYEQYFGPGTRLTVT.

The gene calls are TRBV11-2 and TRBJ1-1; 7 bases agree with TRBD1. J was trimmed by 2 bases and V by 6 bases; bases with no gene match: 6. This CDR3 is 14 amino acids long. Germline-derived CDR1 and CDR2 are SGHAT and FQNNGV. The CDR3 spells CASRPPGGNTEAFF. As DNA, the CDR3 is TGTGCCAGCAGGCCCCCAGGGGGAAACACTGAAGCTTTCTTT. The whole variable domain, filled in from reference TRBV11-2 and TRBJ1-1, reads EAGVAQSPRYKIIEKRQSVAFWCNPISGHATLYWYQQILGQGPKLLIQFQNNGVVDDSQLPKDRFSAERLKGVDSTLKIQPAKLEDSAVYLCASRPPGGNTEAFFGQGTRLTVV.

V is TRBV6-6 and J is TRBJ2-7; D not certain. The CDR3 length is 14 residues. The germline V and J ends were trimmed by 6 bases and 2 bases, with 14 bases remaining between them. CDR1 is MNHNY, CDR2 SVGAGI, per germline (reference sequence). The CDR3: CASSSVGSAYEQYF. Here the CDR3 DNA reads TGTGCCAGCAGCTCCGTAGGGTCAGCCTACGAGCAGTACTTC.

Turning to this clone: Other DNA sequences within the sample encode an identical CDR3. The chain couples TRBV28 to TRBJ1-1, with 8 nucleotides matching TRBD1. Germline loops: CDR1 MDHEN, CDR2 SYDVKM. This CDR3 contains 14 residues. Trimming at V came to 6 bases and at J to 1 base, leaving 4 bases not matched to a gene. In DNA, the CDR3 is TGTGCCAGCAGCCAGACAGGGGAGAACACTGAAGCTTTCTTT. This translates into CASSQTGENTEAFF.

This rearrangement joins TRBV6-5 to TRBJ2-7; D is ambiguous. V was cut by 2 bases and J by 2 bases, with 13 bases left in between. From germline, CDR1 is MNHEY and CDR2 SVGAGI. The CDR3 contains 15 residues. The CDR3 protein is CASSYGQPDTYEQYF. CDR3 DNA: TGTGCCAGCAGTTACGGGCAGCCAGATACCTACGAGCAGTACTTC.